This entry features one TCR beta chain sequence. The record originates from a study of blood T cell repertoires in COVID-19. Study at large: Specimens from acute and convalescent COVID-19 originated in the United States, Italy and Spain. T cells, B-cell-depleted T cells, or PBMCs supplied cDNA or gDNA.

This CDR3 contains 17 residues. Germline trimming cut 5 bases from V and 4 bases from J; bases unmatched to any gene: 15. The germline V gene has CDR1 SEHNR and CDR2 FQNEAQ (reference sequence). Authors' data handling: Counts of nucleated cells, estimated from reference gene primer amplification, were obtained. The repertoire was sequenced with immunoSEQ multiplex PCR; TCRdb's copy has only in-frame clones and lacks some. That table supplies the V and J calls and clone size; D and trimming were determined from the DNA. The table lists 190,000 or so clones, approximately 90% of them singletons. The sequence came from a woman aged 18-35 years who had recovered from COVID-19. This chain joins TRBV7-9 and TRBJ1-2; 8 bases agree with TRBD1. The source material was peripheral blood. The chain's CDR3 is CASSSRDRISSTYGYTF. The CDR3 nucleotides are TGTGCCAGCAGCAGCCGGGACAGGATTTCGTCGACCTATGGCTACACCTTC.